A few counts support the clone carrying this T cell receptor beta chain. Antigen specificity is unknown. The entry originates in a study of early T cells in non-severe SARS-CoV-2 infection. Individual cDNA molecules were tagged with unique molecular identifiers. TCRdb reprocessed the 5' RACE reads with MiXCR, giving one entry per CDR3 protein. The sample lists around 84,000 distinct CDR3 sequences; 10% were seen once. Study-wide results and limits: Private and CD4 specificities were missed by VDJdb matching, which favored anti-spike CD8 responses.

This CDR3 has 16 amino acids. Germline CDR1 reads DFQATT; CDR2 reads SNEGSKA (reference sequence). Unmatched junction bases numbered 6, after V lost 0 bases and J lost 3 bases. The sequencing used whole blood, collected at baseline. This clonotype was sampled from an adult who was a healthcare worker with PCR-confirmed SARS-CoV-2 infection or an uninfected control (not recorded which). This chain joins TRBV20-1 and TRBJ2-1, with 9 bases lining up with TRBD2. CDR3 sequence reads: CSARDHGGRDYNEQFF. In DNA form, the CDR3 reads TGCAGTGCTAGAGATCACGGCGGGAGGGACTACAATGAGCAGTTCTTC.